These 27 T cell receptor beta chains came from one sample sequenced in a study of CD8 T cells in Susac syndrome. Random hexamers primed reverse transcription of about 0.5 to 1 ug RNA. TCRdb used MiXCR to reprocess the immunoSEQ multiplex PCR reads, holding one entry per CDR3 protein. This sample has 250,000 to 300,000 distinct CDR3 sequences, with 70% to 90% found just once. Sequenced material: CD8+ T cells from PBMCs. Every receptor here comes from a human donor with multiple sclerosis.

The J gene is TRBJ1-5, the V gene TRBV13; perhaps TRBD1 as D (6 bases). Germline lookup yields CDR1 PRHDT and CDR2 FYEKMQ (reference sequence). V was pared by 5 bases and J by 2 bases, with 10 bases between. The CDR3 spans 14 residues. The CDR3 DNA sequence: TGTGCCAGCAGCCACAGGGACGGCAATCAGCCCCAGCATTTT. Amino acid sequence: CASSHRDGNQPQHF.

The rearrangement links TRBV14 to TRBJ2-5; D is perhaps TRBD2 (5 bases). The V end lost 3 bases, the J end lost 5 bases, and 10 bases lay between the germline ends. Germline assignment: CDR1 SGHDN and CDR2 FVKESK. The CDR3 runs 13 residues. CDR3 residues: CASSHLRGETQYF. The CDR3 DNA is TGTGCCAGCAGCCATTTGCGCGGGGAGACCCAGTACTTC.

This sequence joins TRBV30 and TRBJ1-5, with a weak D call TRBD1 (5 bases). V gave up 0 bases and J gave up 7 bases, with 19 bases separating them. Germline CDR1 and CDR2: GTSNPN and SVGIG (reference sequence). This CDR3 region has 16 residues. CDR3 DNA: TGTGCCTGGAGTGTAAAGGCAGGGATCGGCAGCCAGCCCCAGCATTTT. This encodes CAWSVKAGIGSQPQHF.

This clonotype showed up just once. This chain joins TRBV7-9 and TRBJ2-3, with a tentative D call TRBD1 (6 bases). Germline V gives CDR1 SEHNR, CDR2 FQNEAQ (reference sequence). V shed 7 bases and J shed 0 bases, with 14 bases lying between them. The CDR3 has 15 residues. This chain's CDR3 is CASIRSGQSTDTQYF. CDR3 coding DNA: TGTGCCAGCATCCGGTCAGGACAGAGCACAGATACGCAGTATTTT. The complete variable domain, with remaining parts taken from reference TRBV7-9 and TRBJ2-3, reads DTGVSQNPRHKITKRGQNVTFRCDPISEHNRLYWYRQTLGQGPEFLTYFQNEAQLEKSRLLSDRFSAERPKGSFSTLEIQRTEQGDSAMYLCASIRSGQSTDTQYFGPGTRLTVL.

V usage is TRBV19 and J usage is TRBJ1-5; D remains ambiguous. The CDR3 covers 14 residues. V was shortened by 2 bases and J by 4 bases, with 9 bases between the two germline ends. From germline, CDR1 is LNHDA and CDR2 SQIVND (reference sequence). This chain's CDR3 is CASSIRDLNQPQHF. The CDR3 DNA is TGTGCCAGTAGTATAAGAGACCTAAATCAGCCCCAGCATTTT. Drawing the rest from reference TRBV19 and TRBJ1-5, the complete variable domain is DGGITQSPKYLFRKEGQNVTLSCEQNLNHDAMYWYRQDPGQGLRLIYYSQIVNDFQKGDIAEGYSVSREKKESFPLTVTSAQKNPTAFYLCASSIRDLNQPQHFGDGTRLSIL.

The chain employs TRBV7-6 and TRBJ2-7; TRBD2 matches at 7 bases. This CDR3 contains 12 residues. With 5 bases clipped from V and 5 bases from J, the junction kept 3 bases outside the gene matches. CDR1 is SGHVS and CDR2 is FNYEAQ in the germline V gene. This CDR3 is CASSDGGNEQYF. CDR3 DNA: TGTGCCAGCAGCGACGGGGGGAACGAGCAGTACTTC.

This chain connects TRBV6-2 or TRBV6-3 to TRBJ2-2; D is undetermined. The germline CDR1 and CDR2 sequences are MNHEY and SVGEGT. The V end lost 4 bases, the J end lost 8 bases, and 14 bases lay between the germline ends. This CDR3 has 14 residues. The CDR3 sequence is CASSSSPLPGELFF. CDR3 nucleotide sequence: TGTGCCAGCAGTTCCTCACCACTGCCGGGGGAGCTGTTTTTT.

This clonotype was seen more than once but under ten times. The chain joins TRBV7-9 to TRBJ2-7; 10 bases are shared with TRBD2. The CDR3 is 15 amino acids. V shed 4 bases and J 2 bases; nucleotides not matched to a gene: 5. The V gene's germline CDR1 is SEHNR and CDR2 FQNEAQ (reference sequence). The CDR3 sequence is CASSSSGRAAYEQYF. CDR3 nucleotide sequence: TGTGCCAGCAGCTCGAGCGGGAGGGCCGCCTACGAGCAGTACTTC.

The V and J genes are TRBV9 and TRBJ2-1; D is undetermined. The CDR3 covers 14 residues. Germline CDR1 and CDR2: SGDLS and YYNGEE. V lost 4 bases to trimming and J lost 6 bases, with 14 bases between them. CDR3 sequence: CASSPDPSLNEQFF. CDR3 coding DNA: TGTGCCAGCAGCCCAGACCCTTCCCTCAATGAGCAGTTCTTC. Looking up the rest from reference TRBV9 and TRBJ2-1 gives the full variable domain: DSGVTQTPKHLITATGQRVTLRCSPRSGDLSVYWYQQSLDQGLQFLIQYYNGEERAKGNILERFSAQQFPDLHSELNLSSLELGDSALYFCASSPDPSLNEQFFGPGTRLTVL.

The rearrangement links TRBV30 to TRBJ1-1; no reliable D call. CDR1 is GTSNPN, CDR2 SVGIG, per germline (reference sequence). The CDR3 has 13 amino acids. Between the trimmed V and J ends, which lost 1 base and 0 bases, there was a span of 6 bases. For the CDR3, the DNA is TGTGCCTGGAGTGAATTAGTGAACACTGAAGCTTTCTTT. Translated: CAWSELVNTEAFF.

In DNA form, the CDR3 reads TGTGCCAGCAGTCCATTAGCGGGAGGGCCGTCTGGGGCCAACGTCCTGACTTTC. This gives the protein CASSPLAGGPSGANVLTF. This chain uses TRBV6-1 with TRBJ2-6; 11 nucleotides line up with TRBD2. The CDR3 totals 18 residues. In germline, CDR1 is MNHNS, CDR2 SASEGT. V was pared by 5 bases and J by 1 base, with 7 bases of the junction left unmatched.

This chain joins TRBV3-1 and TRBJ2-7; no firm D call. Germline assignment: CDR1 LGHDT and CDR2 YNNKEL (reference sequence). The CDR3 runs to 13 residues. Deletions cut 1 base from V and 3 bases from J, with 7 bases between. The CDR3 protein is CASSQGKGYEQYF. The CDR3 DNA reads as TGTGCCAGCAGCCAAGGGAAAGGCTACGAGCAGTACTTC.

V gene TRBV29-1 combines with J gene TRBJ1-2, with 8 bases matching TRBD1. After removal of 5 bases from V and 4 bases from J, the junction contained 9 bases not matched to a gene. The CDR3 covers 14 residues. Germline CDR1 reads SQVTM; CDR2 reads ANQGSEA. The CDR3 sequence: CSVCLPGQVYGYTF. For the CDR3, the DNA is TGCAGCGTTTGCTTACCGGGACAGGTCTATGGCTACACCTTC.

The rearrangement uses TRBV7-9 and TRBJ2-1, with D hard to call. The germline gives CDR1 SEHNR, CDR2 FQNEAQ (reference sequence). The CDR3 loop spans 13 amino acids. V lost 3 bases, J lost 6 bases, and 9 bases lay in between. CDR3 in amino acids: CASSFPAANEQFF. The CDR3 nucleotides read TGTGCCAGCAGCTTCCCGGCGGCCAATGAGCAGTTCTTC.

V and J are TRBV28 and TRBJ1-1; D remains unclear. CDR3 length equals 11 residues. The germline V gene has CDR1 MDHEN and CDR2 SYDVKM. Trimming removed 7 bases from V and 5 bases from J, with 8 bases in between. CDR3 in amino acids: CASIWSTEAFF. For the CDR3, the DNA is TGTGCCAGCATCTGGAGTACTGAAGCTTTCTTT. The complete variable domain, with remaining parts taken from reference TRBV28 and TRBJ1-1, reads DVKVTQSSRYLVKRTGEKVFLECVQDMDHENMFWYRQDPGLGLRLIYFSYDVKMKEKGDIPEGYSVSREKKERFSLILESASTNQTSMYLCASIWSTEAFFGQGTRLTVV.

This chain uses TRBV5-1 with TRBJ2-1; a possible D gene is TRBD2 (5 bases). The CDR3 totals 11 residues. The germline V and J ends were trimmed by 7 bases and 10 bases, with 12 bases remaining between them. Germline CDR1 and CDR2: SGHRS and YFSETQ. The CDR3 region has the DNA TGCGCCAGCGGACTCCGTCAGGAGCAGTTCTTC. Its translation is CASGLRQEQFF. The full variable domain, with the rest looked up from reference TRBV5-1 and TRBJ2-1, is KAGVTQTPRYLIKTRGQQVTLSCSPISGHRSVSWYQQTPGQGLQFLFEYFSETQRNKGNFPGRFSGRQFSNSRSEMNVSTLELGDSALYLCASGLRQEQFFGPGTRLTVL.

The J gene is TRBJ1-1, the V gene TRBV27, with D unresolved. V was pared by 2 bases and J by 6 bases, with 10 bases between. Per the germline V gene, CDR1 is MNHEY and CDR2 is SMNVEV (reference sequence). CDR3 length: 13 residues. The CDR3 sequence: CASSLRQFAEAFF. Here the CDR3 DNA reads TGTGCCAGCAGTTTAAGGCAGTTTGCTGAAGCTTTCTTT.

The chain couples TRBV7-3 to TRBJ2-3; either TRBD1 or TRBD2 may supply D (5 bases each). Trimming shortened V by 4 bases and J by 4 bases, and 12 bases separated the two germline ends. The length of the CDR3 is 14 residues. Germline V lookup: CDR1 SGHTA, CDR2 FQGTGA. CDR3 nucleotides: TGTGCCAGCAGCTCGGGGCCCCCCGCAGATACGCAGTATTTT. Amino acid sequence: CASSSGPPADTQYF.

The CDR3 sequence is CAYGTSGSYNEQFF. Written as DNA, the CDR3 is TGTGCCTACGGGACTAGCGGTTCCTACAATGAGCAGTTCTTC. The rearrangement links TRBV7-9 to TRBJ2-1; 11 bases agree with TRBD2. Germline loops: CDR1 SEHNR, CDR2 FQNEAQ (reference sequence). This CDR3 is 14 amino acids long. With 11 bases clipped from V and 1 base from J, the junction kept 4 bases outside the gene matches.

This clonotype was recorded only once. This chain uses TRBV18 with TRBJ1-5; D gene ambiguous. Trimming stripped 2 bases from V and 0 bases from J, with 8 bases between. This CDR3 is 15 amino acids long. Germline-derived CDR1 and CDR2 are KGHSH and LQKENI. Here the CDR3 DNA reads TGTGCCAGCTCACCAGGCGTCTATAGCAATCAGCCCCAGCATTTT. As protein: CASSPGVYSNQPQHF.

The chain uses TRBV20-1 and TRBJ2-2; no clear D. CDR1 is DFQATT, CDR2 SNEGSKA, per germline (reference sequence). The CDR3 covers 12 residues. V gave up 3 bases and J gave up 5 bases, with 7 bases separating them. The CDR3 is CSARTGTGELFF. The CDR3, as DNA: TGCAGTGCTAGGACCGGAACCGGGGAGCTGTTTTTT.

CDR3 sequence (DNA): TGTGCCAGCAGTGAATGGGACCCATCAGAAGATACGCAGTATTTT. It specifies CASSEWDPSEDTQYF. The J gene is TRBJ2-3, the V gene TRBV6-1; either TRBD1 or TRBD2 may fit D (5 bases each). Trimming cost V 2 bases and J 5 bases, with 14 bases left between them. The CDR3 loop spans 15 amino acids. Per germline, CDR1 MNHNS and CDR2 SASEGT.

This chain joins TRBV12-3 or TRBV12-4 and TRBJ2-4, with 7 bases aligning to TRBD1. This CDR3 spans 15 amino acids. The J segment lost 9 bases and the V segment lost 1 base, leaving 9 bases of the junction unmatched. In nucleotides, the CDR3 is TGTGCCAGCAGTTTAGTTGTGACAGGGATGGTCATTCAGTACTTC. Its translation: CASSLVVTGMVIQYF.

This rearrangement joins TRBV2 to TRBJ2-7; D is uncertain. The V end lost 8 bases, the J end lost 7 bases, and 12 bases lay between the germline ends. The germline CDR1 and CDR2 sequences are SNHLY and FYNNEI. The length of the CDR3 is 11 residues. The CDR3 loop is CASHDLREQYF. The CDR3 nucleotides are TGTGCCAGCCACGATCTCCGGGAGCAGTACTTC. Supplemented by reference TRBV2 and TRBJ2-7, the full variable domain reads EPEVTQTPSHQVTQMGQEVILRCVPISNHLYFYWYRQILGQKVEFLVSFYNNEISEKSEIFDDQFSVERPDGSNFTLKIRSTKLEDSAMYFCASHDLREQYFGPGTRLTVT.

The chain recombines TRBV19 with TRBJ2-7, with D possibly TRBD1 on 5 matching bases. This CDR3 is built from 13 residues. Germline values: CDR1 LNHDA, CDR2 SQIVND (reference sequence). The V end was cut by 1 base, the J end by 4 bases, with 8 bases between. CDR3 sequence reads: CASSIGHRYEQYF. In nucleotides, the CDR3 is TGTGCCAGTAGTATAGGGCACAGGTACGAGCAGTACTTC.

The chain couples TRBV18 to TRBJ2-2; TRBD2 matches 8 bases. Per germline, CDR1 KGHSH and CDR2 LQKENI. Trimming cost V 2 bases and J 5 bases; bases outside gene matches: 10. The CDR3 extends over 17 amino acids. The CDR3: CASSPVSSGRYTGELFF. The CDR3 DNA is TGTGCCAGCTCACCAGTTTCCAGCGGGAGATATACCGGGGAGCTGTTTTTT.

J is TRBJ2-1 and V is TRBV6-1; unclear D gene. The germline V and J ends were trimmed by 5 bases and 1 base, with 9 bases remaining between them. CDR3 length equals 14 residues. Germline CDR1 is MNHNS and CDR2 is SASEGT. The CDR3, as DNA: TGTGCCAGCAGTTCGCCGGGTTCCTACAATGAGCAGTTCTTC. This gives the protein CASSSPGSYNEQFF.